This TCR beta chain derives from a study of OX40 agonist ivuxolimab in advanced cancers. Germline CDR1 and CDR2: MNHNS and SASEGT. This CDR3 spans 13 amino acids. The V and J ends lost 6 bases and 2 bases respectively, with 11 bases between them. The assay was immunoSEQ multiplex PCR, and TCRdb's table has in-frame clones only and misses some. The repertoire has about 73,000 clones, about 88% of them found once; the top ten carry about 8%. The TCR comes from an adult with an advanced solid tumor such as melanoma, head and neck, liver or kidney cancer. This sample comprised CD4+ or CD8+ T cells sorted from blood, obtained in a trial of the OX40 agonist ivuxolimab. The chain carries TRBV6-1 and TRBJ2-7; D gene ambiguous. The CDR3 region is CASSLVGAYEQYF. Here the CDR3 DNA reads TGTGCCAGCAGCCTGGTTGGGGCCTACGAGCAGTACTTC.